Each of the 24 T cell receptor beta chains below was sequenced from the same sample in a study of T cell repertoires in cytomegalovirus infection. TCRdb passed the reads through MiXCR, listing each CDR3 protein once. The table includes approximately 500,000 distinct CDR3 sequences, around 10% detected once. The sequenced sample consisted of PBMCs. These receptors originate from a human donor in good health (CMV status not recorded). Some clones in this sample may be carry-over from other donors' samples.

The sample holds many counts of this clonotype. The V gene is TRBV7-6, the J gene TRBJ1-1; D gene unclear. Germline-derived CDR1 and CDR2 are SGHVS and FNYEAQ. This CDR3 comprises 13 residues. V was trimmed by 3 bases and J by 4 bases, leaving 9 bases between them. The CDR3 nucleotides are TGTGCCAGCAGCTTCGGGGTTGGCACTGAAGCTTTCTTT. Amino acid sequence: CASSFGVGTEAFF.

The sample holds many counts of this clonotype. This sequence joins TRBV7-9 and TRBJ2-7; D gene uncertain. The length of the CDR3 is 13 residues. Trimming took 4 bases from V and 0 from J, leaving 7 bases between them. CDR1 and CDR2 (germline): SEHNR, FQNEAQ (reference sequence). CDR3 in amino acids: CASSSLGSYEQYF. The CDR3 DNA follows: TGTGCCAGCAGCTCCCTAGGCTCCTACGAGCAGTACTTC.

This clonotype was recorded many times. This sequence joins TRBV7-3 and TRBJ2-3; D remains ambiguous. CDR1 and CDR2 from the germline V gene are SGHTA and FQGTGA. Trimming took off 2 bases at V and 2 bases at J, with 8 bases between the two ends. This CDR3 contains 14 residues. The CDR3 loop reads CASSLGFSTDTQYF. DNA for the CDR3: TGTGCCAGCAGCTTAGGGTTTTCCACAGATACGCAGTATTTT.

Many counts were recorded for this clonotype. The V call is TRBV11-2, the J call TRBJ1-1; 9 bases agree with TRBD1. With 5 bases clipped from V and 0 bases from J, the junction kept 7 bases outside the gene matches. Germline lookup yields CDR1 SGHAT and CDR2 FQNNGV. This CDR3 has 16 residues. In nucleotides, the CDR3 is TGTGCCAGCAGCACTCACAGGGGGCCGATGAACACTGAAGCTTTCTTT. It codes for CASSTHRGPMNTEAFF.

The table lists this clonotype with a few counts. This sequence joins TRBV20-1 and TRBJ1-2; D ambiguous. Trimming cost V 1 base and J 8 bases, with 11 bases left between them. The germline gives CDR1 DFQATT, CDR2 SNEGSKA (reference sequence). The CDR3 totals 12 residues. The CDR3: CSARARDEGYTF. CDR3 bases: TGCAGTGCTAGAGCGAGAGATGAAGGCTACACCTTC.

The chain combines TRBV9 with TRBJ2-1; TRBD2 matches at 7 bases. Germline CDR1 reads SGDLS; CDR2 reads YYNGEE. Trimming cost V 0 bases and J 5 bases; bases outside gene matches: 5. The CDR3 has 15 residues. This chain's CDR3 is CASSVGEGLHNEQFF. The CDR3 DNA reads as TGTGCCAGCAGCGTAGGGGAGGGGCTCCACAATGAGCAGTTCTTC.

The CDR3 sequence: CSATGTSVAEQYF. The CDR3 DNA is TGCAGTGCCACTGGGACTAGTGTGGCCGAGCAGTACTTC. This sequence joins TRBV20-1 and TRBJ2-7; 8 nucleotides align to TRBD2. CDR1 is DFQATT, CDR2 SNEGSKA, per germline (reference sequence). Trimming removed 6 bases from V and 6 bases from J; junction bases left unmatched: 10. The CDR3 length is 13 residues.

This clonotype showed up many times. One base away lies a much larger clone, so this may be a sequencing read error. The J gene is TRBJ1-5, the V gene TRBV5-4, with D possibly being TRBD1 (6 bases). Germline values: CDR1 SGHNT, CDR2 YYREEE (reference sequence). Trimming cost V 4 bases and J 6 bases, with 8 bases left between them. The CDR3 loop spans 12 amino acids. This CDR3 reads CASSQQGQPQHF. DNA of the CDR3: TGTGCCAGCAGCCAACAGGGTCAGCCCCAGCATTTT.

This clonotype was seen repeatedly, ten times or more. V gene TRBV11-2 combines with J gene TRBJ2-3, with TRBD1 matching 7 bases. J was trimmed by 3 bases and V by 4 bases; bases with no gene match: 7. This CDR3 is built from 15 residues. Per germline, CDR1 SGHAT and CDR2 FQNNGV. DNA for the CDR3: TGTGCCAGCAGCTCCTTGGGCAGGGGGACAGATACGCAGTATTTT. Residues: CASSSLGRGTDTQYF. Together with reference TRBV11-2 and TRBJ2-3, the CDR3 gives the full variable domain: EAGVAQSPRYKIIEKRQSVAFWCNPISGHATLYWYQQILGQGPKLLIQFQNNGVVDDSQLPKDRFSAERLKGVDSTLKIQPAKLEDSAVYLCASSSLGRGTDTQYFGPGTRLTVL.

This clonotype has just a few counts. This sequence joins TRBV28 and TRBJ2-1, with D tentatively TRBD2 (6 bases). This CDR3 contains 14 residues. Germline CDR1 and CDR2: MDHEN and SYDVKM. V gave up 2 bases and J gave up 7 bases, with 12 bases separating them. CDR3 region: CASSLLRGRNEQFF. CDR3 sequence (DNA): TGTGCCAGCAGTTTACTGCGGGGTAGAAATGAGCAGTTCTTC.

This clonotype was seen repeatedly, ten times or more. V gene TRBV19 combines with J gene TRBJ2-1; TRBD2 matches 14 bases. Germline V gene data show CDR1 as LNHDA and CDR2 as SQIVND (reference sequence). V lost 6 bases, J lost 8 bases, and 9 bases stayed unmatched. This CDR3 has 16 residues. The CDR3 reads CASSPIGTSGSYEQFF. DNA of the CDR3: TGTGCCAGTAGCCCCATCGGGACTAGCGGGAGTTATGAGCAGTTCTTC.

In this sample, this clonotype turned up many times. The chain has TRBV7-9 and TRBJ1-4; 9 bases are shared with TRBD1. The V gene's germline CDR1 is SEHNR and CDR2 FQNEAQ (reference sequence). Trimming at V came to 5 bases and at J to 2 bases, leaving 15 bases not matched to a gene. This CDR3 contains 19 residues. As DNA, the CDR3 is TGTGCCAGCAGCCGCCCCGGGACAGGGAGGATGTATACTAATGAAAAACTGTTTTTT. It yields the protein CASSRPGTGRMYTNEKLFF.

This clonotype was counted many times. The CDR3 region is CASRDSGTSYEQYF. Written as DNA, the CDR3 is TGTGCCAGCAGAGATTCCGGGACTAGCTACGAGCAGTACTTC. This sequence joins TRBV11-1 and TRBJ2-7, with 8 bases matching TRBD2. J gave up 3 bases and V 6 bases, and 7 bases lay outside the gene matches. The CDR3 loop spans 14 amino acids. The germline gives CDR1 SGHAT, CDR2 FQDESV (reference sequence).

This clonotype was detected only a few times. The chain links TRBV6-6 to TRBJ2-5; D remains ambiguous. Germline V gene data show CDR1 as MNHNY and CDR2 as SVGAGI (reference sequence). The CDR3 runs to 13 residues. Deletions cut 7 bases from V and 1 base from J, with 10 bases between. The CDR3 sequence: CASTPSGQETQYF. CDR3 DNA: TGTGCCAGCACCCCCTCGGGCCAAGAGACCCAGTACTTC.

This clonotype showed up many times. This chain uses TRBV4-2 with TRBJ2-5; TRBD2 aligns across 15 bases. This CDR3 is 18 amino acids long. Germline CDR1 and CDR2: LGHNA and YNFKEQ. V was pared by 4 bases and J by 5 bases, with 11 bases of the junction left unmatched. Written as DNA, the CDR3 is TGTGCCAGCAGCCCAGTGGGACTAGCGGGAGGAAGAATGGAGACCCAGTACTTC. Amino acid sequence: CASSPVGLAGGRMETQYF.

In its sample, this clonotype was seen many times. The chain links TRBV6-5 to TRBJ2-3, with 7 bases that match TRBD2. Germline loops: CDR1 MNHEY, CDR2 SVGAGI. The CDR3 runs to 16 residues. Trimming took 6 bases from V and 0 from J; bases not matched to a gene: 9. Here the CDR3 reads CASSRRQAGSTDTQYF. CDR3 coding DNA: TGTGCCAGCAGCCGCCGGCAAGCGGGAAGCACAGATACGCAGTATTTT.

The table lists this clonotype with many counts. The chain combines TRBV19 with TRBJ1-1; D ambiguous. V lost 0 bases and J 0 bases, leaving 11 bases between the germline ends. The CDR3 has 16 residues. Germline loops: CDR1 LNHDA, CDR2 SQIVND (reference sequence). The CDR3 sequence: CASSIDRRALNTEAFF. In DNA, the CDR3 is TGTGCCAGTAGTATAGATCGTCGGGCGTTGAACACTGAAGCTTTCTTT.

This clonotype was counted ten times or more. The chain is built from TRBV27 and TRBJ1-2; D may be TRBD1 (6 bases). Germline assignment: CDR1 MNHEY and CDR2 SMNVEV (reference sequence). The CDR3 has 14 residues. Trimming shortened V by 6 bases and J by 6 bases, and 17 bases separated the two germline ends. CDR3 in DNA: TGTGCCAGCAGCTACGGGGGCAGGTCGGATGGCTACACCTTC. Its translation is CASSYGGRSDGYTF.

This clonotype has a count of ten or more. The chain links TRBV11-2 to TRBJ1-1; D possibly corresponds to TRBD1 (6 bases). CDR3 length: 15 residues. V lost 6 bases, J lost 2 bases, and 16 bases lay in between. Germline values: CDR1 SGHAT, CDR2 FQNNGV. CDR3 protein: CASRHNQDRNTEAFF. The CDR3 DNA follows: TGTGCCAGCAGACACAACCAGGACAGAAACACTGAAGCTTTCTTT.

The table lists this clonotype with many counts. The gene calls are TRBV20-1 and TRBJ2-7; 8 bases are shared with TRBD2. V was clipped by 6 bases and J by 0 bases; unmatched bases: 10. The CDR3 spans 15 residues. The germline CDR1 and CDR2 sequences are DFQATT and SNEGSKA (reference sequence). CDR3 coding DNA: TGCAGTGCACTTCATAGCGGGGCCAGCTCCTACGAGCAGTACTTC. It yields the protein CSALHSGASSYEQYF.

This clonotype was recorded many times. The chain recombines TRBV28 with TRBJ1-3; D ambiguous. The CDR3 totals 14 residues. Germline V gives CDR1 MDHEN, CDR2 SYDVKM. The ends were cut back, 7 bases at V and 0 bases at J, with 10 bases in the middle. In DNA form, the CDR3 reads TGTGCCAGCATGGGCTGGTCCTCTGGAAACACCATATATTTT. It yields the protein CASMGWSSGNTIYF.

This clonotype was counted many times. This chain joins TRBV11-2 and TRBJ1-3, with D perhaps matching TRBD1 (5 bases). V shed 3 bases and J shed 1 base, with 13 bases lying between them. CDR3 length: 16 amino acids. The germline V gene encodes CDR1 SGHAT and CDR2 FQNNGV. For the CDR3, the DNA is TGTGCCAGCAGCTTGACAGTGTCCGGGTCTGGAAACACCATATATTTT. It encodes CASSLTVSGSGNTIYF.

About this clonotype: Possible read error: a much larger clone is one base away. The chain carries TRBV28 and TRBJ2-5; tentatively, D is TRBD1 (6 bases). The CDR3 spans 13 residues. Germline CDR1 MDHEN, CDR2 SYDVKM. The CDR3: CDSSRLGGKTQYF. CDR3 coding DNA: TGTGACAGCAGCCGATTAGGGGGAAAGACCCAGTACTTC. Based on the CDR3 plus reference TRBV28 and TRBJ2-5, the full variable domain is DVKVTQSSRYLVKRTGEKVFLECVQDMDHENMFWYRQDPGLGLRLIYFSYDVKMKEKGDIPEGYSVSREKKERFSLILESASTNQTSMYLCDSSRLGGKTQYFGPGTRLLVL.

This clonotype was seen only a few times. Here the CDR3 DNA reads TGCGCCAGCAGTGAGGGATTTGCTTCCTACGAGCAGTACTTC. It is translated as CASSEGFASYEQYF. This rearrangement joins TRBV10-1 to TRBJ2-7; D unclear. CDR1 and CDR2 from the germline V gene are WNHNN and SYGVQD (reference sequence). CDR3 size: 14 residues. The V gene lost 2 bases and the J gene lost 1 base, with 9 bases spanning the gap.